One and the same sample provided the 6 T cell receptor beta chains below, sequenced in a study of T cell responses to AZD1222 COVID-19 vaccine. Repertoires were generated with immunoSEQ multiplex PCR, while TCRdb's copy carries only in-frame clones and drops some. The sample contains 65,000 to 75,000 clones, 75% to 85% of which appear only once. Sequences were derived from peripheral blood, sampled on day 0 of AZD1222 vaccination. The receptors were gathered from an adult in good health.

V is TRBV5-5 and J is TRBJ2-7; no reliable D call. Germline assignment: CDR1 SGHKS and CDR2 YYEKEE (reference sequence). The length of the CDR3 is 14 residues. V was cut by 4 bases and J by 2 bases, with 13 bases left in between. The CDR3 DNA reads as TGTGCCAGCAGCAAGGTTCAGTCACCCTACGAGCAGTACTTC. Protein product: CASSKVQSPYEQYF.

This chain connects TRBV4-1 to TRBJ2-7, with D maybe TRBD1 (7 bases). Germline-derived CDR1 and CDR2 are MGHRA and YSYEKL. CDR3 length: 15 residues. The V end was cut by 1 base, the J end by 2 bases, with 12 bases between. Here the CDR3 reads CASSQGQGGPYEQYF. The CDR3 DNA sequence: TGCGCCAGCAGCCAAGGACAGGGAGGACCCTACGAGCAGTACTTC.

The chain couples TRBV7-2 to TRBJ1-5; TRBD1 matches 9 bases. Germline-derived CDR1 and CDR2 are SGHTA and FQGNSA. V shed 0 bases and J 6 bases; nucleotides not matched to a gene: 3. The CDR3 extends over 15 amino acids. CDR3 in amino acids: CASSLARTGVQPQHF. For the CDR3, the DNA is TGTGCCAGCAGCTTAGCAAGGACAGGGGTTCAGCCCCAGCATTTT.

The genes are TRBV2 and TRBJ1-2; unclear D gene. V lost 9 bases, J lost 10 bases, and 18 bases lay in between. Looked up from germline, CDR1 is SNHLY and CDR2 is FYNNEI. The CDR3 is made up of 12 amino acids. The CDR3 DNA is TGTGCCAGAAGTTCTCGCGCGGACCCCTACACCTTC. This sequence encodes CARSSRADPYTF.

The chain joins TRBV11-2 to TRBJ2-3, with a possible D match to TRBD1 (5 bases). The CDR3 contains 17 residues. V gave up 5 bases and J gave up 1 base, with 19 bases separating them. Per the germline V gene, CDR1 is SGHAT and CDR2 is FQNNGV. CDR3 protein: CASSQGTGLWGTDTQYF. In DNA, the CDR3 is TGTGCCAGCAGCCAAGGAACAGGCCTATGGGGCACAGATACGCAGTATTTT.

This chain's CDR3 is CASSTLEGLSYEQYF. For the CDR3, the DNA is TGCGCCAGCAGCACCTTGGAAGGCCTCTCCTACGAGCAGTACTTC. The V and J genes are TRBV5-1 and TRBJ2-7; D not resolved. CDR1 SGHRS and CDR2 YFSETQ come from the germline V gene. Trimming cost V 4 bases and J 0 bases, with 14 bases left between them. This CDR3 is built from 15 residues.